The source of this TCR beta chain is a study of response to subunit inactivated influenza vaccine. Study conclusions and caveats: New T cells are recruited in small numbers by each seasonal influenza vaccination, according to the authors' suggestion.

This clonotype was counted between two and nine times. The antigen is not known. The CDR3 is 14 amino acids. With 6 bases clipped from V and 3 bases from J, the junction kept 3 bases outside the gene matches. Via MiXCR, TCRdb re-called the RT-PCR reads, giving one row per CDR3 protein. The sample includes about 570,000 distinct CDR3 sequences, over 9% of them seen just once. This sample was also put to use in a study of T cells expressing NK-cell markers. As reported in that work: TCR beta cDNA was made by 5'RACE template switching with UMIs. Several experiments confined sorting to alpha-beta TCR T cells with an anti-gamma-delta TCR antibody. In 5 or 6 donors, dominant CD3+CD56+NKG2C+ clonotypes ranked among the top 10 CD8+ clonotypes. The HCMV specificity of the expanded NKG2C+ T cell clones stayed unresolved.

The material was PBMCs from blood, obtained on the day of vaccination. This receptor was taken from a man aged 50 to 60 who received an inactivated influenza vaccine. This chain joins TRBV12-3 or TRBV12-4 and TRBJ2-7; 12 bases are shared with TRBD2. CDR3 DNA sequence: TGTGCCAGCAGCGGACTAGCGGGATACTACGAGCAGTACTTC. Its translation: CASSGLAGYYEQYF.